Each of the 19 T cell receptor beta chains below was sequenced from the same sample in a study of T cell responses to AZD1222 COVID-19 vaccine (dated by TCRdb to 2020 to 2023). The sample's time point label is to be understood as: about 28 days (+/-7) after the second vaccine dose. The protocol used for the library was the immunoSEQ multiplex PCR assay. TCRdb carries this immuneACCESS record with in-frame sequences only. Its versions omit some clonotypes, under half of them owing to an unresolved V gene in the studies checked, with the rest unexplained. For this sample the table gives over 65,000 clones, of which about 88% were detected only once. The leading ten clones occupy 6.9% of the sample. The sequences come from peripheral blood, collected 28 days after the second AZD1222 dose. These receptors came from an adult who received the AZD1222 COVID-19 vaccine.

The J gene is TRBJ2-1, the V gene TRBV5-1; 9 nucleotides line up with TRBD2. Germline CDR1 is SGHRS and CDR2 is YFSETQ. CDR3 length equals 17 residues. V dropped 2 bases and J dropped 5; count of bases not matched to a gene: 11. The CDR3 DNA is TGCGCCAGCAGCTTCCAGTATGGTAGCGGGAGAAACAATGAGCAGTTCTTC. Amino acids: CASSFQYGSGRNNEQFF.

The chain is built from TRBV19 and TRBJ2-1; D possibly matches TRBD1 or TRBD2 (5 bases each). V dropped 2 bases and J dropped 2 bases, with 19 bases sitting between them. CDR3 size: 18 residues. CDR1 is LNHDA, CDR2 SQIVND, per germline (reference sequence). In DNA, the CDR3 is TGTGCCAGTAGTATAAGGTCTTCTGGGGACCGTACCTACAATGAGCAGTTCTTC. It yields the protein CASSIRSSGDRTYNEQFF.

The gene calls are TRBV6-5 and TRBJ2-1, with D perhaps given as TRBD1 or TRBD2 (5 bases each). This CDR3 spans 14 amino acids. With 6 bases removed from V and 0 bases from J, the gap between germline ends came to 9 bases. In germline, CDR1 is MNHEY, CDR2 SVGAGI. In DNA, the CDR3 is TGTGCCAGCAGGGGTGGGGGCTCCTACAATGAGCAGTTCTTC. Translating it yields CASRGGGSYNEQFF.

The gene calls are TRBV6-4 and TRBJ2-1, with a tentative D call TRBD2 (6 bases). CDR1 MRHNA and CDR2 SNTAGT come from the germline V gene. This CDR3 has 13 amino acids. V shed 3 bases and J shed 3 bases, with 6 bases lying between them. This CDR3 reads CASSERGYNEQFF. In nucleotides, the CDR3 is TGTGCCAGCAGTGAGCGGGGCTACAATGAGCAGTTCTTC.

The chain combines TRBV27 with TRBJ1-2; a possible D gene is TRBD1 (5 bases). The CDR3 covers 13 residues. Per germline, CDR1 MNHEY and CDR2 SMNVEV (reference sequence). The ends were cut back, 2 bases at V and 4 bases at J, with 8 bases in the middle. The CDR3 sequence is CASSLDGTYGYTF. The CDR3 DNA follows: TGTGCCAGCAGTTTAGACGGGACCTATGGCTACACCTTC.

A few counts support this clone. Here the CDR3 reads CASSHLGGIGTGELFF. CDR3 nucleotide sequence: TGTGCCAGCAGTCACCTGGGCGGGATAGGTACCGGGGAGCTGTTTTTT. The chain combines TRBV6-2 or TRBV6-3 with TRBJ2-2; a possible D gene is TRBD2 (6 bases). V lost 5 bases and J 5 bases, leaving 18 bases between the germline ends. CDR1 is MNHEY and CDR2 is SVGEGT in the germline V gene. The CDR3 runs to 16 residues.

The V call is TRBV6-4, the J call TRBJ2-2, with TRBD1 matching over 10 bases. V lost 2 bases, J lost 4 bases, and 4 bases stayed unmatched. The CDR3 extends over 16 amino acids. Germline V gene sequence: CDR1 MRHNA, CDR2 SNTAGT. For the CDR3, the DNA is TGTGCCAGCAGTGACCCGGACAGGGGGTCCACCGGGGAGCTGTTTTTT. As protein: CASSDPDRGSTGELFF.

The CDR3 loop is CASRNRRDLGPQHF. For the CDR3, the DNA is TGTGCCAGCAGAAACCGCAGGGATCTGGGGCCCCAGCATTTT. This chain joins TRBV6-5 and TRBJ1-5, with a possible D match to TRBD1 (5 bases). Germline CDR1 reads MNHEY; CDR2 reads SVGAGI. CDR3 length equals 14 residues. The germline V and J ends were trimmed by 6 bases and 9 bases, with 18 bases remaining between them.

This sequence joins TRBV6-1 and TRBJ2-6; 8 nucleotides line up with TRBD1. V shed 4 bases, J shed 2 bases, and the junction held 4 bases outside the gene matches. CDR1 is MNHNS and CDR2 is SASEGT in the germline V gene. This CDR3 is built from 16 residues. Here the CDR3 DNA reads TGTGCCAGCAGTGTTGGACAGGGCACTGGGGCCAACGTCCTGACTTTC. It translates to CASSVGQGTGANVLTF.

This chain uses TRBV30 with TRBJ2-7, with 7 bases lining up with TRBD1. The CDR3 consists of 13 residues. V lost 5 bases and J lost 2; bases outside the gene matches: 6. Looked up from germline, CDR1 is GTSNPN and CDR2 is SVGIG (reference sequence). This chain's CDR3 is CAWDRETTYEQYF. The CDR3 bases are TGTGCCTGGGACAGGGAGACCACCTACGAGCAGTACTTC.

The CDR3 DNA reads as TGTGCCAGCAGCCCTCGACAGGCAACAGGGGGTATGAACACTGAAGCTTTCTTT. Translation gives CASSPRQATGGMNTEAFF. This rearrangement joins TRBV7-9 to TRBJ1-1; 8 positions match TRBD1. The CDR3 runs 18 residues. Germline V gene data show CDR1 as SEHNR and CDR2 as FQNEAQ (reference sequence). Trimming removed 5 bases from V and 0 bases from J; junction bases left unmatched: 14.

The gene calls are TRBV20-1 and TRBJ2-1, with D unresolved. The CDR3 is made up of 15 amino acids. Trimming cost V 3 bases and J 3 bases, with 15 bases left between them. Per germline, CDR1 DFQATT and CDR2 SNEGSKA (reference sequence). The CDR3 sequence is CSASLPGPNYNEQFF. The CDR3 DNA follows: TGCAGTGCTAGTTTGCCAGGACCCAACTACAATGAGCAGTTCTTC.

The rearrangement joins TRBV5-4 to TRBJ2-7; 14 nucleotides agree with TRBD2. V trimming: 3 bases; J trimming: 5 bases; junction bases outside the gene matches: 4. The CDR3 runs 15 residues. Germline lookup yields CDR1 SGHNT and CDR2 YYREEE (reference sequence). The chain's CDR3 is CASSWRGLAGDEQYF. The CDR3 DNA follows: TGTGCCAGCAGCTGGAGGGGACTAGCGGGAGACGAGCAGTACTTC.

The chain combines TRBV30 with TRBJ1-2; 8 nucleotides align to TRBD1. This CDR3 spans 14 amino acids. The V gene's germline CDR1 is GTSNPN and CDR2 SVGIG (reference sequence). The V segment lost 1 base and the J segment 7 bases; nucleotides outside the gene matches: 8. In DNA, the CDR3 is TGTGCCTGGAGTGCGACAGGGGCACGAACTGGCTACACCTTC. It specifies CAWSATGARTGYTF.

This CDR3 reads CASSYYGTVNSPLHF. The CDR3 coding sequence is TGTGCCAGCAGTTATTATGGGACAGTTAATTCACCCCTCCACTTT. The rearrangement uses TRBV6-5 and TRBJ1-6, with 7 nucleotides matching TRBD1. CDR1 MNHEY and CDR2 SVGAGI come from the germline V gene. This CDR3 is 15 amino acids long. After removal of 3 bases from V and 6 bases from J, the junction contained 5 bases not matched to a gene.

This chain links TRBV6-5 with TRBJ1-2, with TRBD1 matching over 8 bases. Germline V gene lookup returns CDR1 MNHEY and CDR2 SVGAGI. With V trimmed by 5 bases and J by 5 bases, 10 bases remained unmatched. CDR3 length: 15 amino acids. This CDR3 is CASSTGAGGGYGYTF. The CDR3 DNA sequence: TGTGCCAGCAGTACCGGCGCAGGGGGCGGGTATGGCTACACCTTC.

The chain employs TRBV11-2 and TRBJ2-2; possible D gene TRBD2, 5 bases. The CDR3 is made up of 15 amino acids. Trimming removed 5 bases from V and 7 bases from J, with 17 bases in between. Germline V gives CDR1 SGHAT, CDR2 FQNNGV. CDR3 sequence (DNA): TGTGCCAGCAGCATAAGCGTTCCGGGGAACGGGGAGCTGTTTTTT. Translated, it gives CASSISVPGNGELFF.

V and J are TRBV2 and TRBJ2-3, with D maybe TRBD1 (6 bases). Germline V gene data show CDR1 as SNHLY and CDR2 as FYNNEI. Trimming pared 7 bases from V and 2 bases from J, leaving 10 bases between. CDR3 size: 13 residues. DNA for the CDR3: TGTGCCAGCAATGGACAGTTCACAGATACGCAGTATTTT. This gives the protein CASNGQFTDTQYF.

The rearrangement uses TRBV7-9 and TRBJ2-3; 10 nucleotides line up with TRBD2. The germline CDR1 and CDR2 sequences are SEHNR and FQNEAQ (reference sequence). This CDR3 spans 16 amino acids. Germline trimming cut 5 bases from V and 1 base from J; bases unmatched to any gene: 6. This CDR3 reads CASSRSGRARTDTQYF. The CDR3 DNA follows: TGTGCCAGCAGCCGCAGCGGGAGGGCGCGCACAGATACGCAGTATTTT.